The 15 T cell receptor beta chains given below trace back to one sample, sequenced in a study of blood T cell repertoires in COVID-19. Sequencing used immunoSEQ multiplex PCR; TCRdb keeps in-frame clones, though not all of them. The sample lists fewer than 300,000 clones, roughly 89% seen once, with around 0.84% in the top ten. Sequencing used peripheral blood. The receptors shown here come from a man aged 30 to 39 with acute or convalescent COVID-19.

The CDR3 bases are TGTGCCAGCAGTTTGACCGACTCGCGGTCGACCCAGTACTTC. Protein product: CASSLTDSRSTQYF. The chain recombines TRBV28 with TRBJ2-5; D is uncertain. Germline CDR1 reads MDHEN; CDR2 reads SYDVKM. Trimming cost V 3 bases and J 7 bases, with 15 bases left between them. This CDR3 is 14 amino acids long.

The rearrangement joins TRBV6-5 to TRBJ1-6, with TRBD1 matching over 8 bases. The V segment lost 6 bases and the J segment 4 bases; nucleotides outside the gene matches: 5. Per germline, CDR1 MNHEY and CDR2 SVGAGI. CDR3 length: 15 amino acids. The CDR3 coding sequence is TGTGCCAGCAGGCCTGACAGGGGTTATAATTCACCCCTCCACTTT. It is translated as CASRPDRGYNSPLHF.

This chain connects TRBV27 to TRBJ2-3; a weak D match, TRBD1 (5 bases). Germline V gene sequence: CDR1 MNHEY, CDR2 SMNVEV (reference sequence). This CDR3 is 12 amino acids long. Deletions cut 4 bases from V and 7 bases from J, with 9 bases between. The CDR3 loop is CASSYAGNTQYF. For the CDR3, the DNA is TGTGCCAGCAGTTATGCAGGGAATACGCAGTATTTT.

The chain combines TRBV11-2 with TRBJ2-1; no clear D gene. This CDR3 comprises 15 residues. V shed 5 bases and J shed 4 bases, with 15 bases lying between them. Germline V lookup: CDR1 SGHAT, CDR2 FQNNGV. CDR3 DNA: TGTGCCAGCAGCCCCCGGAGTAGTAGTTACAATGAGCAGTTCTTC. Protein: CASSPRSSSYNEQFF.

The chain is built from TRBV5-1 and TRBJ2-3; 7 bases are shared with TRBD2. Germline lookup yields CDR1 SGHRS and CDR2 YFSETQ. The CDR3 loop spans 16 amino acids. V dropped 1 base and J dropped 6; count of bases not matched to a gene: 11. The chain's CDR3 is CASSLFPSGSSDTQYF. CDR3 DNA sequence: TGCGCCAGCAGCTTGTTTCCTAGCGGTTCTTCCGATACGCAGTATTTT.

This chain connects TRBV2 to TRBJ1-4; TRBD1 matches 7 bases. This CDR3 has 14 amino acids. Unmatched junction bases numbered 9, after V lost 6 bases and J lost 8 bases. Germline loops: CDR1 SNHLY, CDR2 FYNNEI. The CDR3 region is CASRWDSGDEKLFF. In DNA, the CDR3 is TGTGCCAGCAGGTGGGACAGTGGTGACGAAAAACTGTTTTTT.

This chain connects TRBV5-1 to TRBJ2-1; tentatively, D is TRBD1 (6 bases). The CDR3 has 15 amino acids. CDR1 is SGHRS, CDR2 YFSETQ, per germline. Trimming pared 3 bases from V and 7 bases from J, leaving 17 bases between. CDR3 sequence reads: CASSYGGGSGNEQFF. The CDR3, as DNA: TGCGCCAGCAGCTATGGTGGGGGCTCGGGTAATGAGCAGTTCTTC.

The genes are TRBV30 and TRBJ1-5; D remains ambiguous. Trimming took off 2 bases at V and 2 bases at J, with 10 bases between the two ends. The V gene's germline CDR1 is GTSNPN and CDR2 SVGIG (reference sequence). The CDR3 consists of 14 residues. This CDR3 reads CAWSRVVGNQPQHF. The DNA of the CDR3 is TGTGCCTGGAGTCGGGTTGTGGGCAATCAGCCCCAGCATTTT.

The V gene is TRBV9, the J gene TRBJ2-7; perhaps TRBD2 as D (6 bases). This CDR3 has 15 residues. Looked up from germline, CDR1 is SGDLS and CDR2 is YYNGEE. With 4 bases removed from V and 6 bases from J, the gap between germline ends came to 20 bases. CDR3 coding DNA: TGTGCCAGCAGCCTCCTTGGGGACTCGGACGGCGAGCAGTACTTC. As protein: CASSLLGDSDGEQYF. Full variable domain (outside the CDR3, taken from reference TRBV9 and TRBJ2-7): DSGVTQTPKHLITATGQRVTLRCSPRSGDLSVYWYQQSLDQGLQFLIQYYNGEERAKGNILERFSAQQFPDLHSELNLSSLELGDSALYFCASSLLGDSDGEQYFGPGTRLTVT.

V gene TRBV7-9 combines with J gene TRBJ2-7, with TRBD2 identical over 8 bases. Germline V lookup: CDR1 SEHNR, CDR2 FQNEAQ (reference sequence). V lost 5 bases and J lost 7; bases outside the gene matches: 16. The CDR3 contains 16 residues. CDR3 coding DNA: TGTGCCAGCAGCCCTTACCGGGGACTAGTGACGGGGGAGCAGTACTTC. This gives the protein CASSPYRGLVTGEQYF. The entire variable domain, with the rest obtained from reference TRBV7-9 and TRBJ2-7, is as follows: DTGVSQNPRHKITKRGQNVTFRCDPISEHNRLYWYRQTLGQGPEFLTYFQNEAQLEKSRLLSDRFSAERPKGSFSTLEIQRTEQGDSAMYLCASSPYRGLVTGEQYFGPGTRLTVT.

The chain joins TRBV10-3 to TRBJ1-5; a weak D match, TRBD1 (5 bases). This CDR3 spans 15 amino acids. V lost 3 bases, J lost 7 bases, and 16 bases lay in between. Per the germline V gene, CDR1 is ENHRY and CDR2 is SYGVKD. The CDR3 here is CAISDPGKVGQPQHF. CDR3 nucleotides: TGTGCCATCAGTGACCCAGGGAAAGTCGGCCAGCCCCAGCATTTT.

V and J are TRBV6-2 or TRBV6-3 and TRBJ2-2; D call uncertain. Trimming removed 2 bases at V and 5 bases at J, with 9 bases between. There are 14 residues in the CDR3. Germline CDR1 MNHEY, CDR2 SVGEGT. The CDR3 is CASSYRYGTGELFF. Written as DNA, the CDR3 is TGTGCCAGCAGTTACCGCTACGGGACCGGGGAGCTGTTTTTT.

The chain employs TRBV12-3 or TRBV12-4 and TRBJ1-5, with D unresolved. The length of the CDR3 is 13 residues. The V and J ends lost 7 bases and 6 bases respectively, with 13 bases between them. The chain's CDR3 is CASTLFAGQPQHF. The CDR3 nucleotides read TGTGCCAGCACCCTCTTTGCGGGTCAGCCCCAGCATTTT.

J is TRBJ2-7 and V is TRBV6-5; D is unresolved. The germline V and J ends were trimmed by 2 bases and 0 bases, with 8 bases remaining between them. Germline V gene data show CDR1 as MNHEY and CDR2 as SVGAGI. This CDR3 has 14 amino acids. The CDR3: CASSYEDTSYEQYF. CDR3 DNA: TGTGCCAGCAGTTACGAGGATACCTCCTACGAGCAGTACTTC.

This clone was seen once. The V gene is TRBV7-6, the J gene TRBJ2-1, with 12 nucleotides matching TRBD1. Per the germline V gene, CDR1 is SGHVS and CDR2 is FNYEAQ. V dropped 5 bases and J dropped 7; count of bases not matched to a gene: 6. The CDR3 has 15 residues. CDR3 sequence: CASSQPGQGANEQFF. The CDR3 nucleotides read TGTGCCAGCAGCCAGCCGGGACAGGGGGCAAATGAGCAGTTCTTC. Combining the CDR3 with reference TRBV7-6 and TRBJ2-1 gives the whole variable domain GAGVSQSPRYKVTKRGQDVALRCDPISGHVSLYWYRQALGQGPEFLTYFNYEAQQDKSGLPNDRFSAERPEGSISTLTIQRTEQRDSAMYRCASSQPGQGANEQFFGPGTRLTVL.